These 7 T cell receptor beta chains were all obtained from the same sample, sequenced in a study of T cells after yellow fever vaccination. TCRdb independently ran MiXCR on the 5' RACE reads; one entry per CDR3 protein. This sample has about 320,000 distinct CDR3 sequences, with about 11% found just once. The specimen was CD4+ T cells sorted from PBMCs, collected 45 days after the yellow fever booster vaccination. These receptor sequences come from a man younger than 30 who received the YFV17D yellow fever vaccine.

This clonotype was seen only a few times. The chain employs TRBV7-2 and TRBJ2-3; 7 nucleotides line up with TRBD2. CDR3 length: 15 amino acids. The J segment lost 4 bases and the V segment lost 1 base, leaving 5 bases of the junction unmatched. Germline values: CDR1 SGHTA, CDR2 FQGNSA. In nucleotides, the CDR3 is TGTGCCAGCAGCTTAGGGGTACGGGGGGCAGATACGCAGTATTTT. Its translation is CASSLGVRGADTQYF.

A few counts support this clonotype. CDR3 nucleotides: TGTGCCACCAGTGATTTCGGACGAACAGGGATATATGAGCAGTTCTTC. This encodes CATSDFGRTGIYEQFF. The rearrangement uses TRBV24-1 and TRBJ2-1, with D perhaps TRBD1 (6 bases). CDR1 and CDR2 from the germline V gene are KGHDR and SFDVKD. This CDR3 comprises 16 residues. V shed 1 base and J shed 8 bases, with 17 bases lying between them.

This clonotype was recorded many times. The V and J genes are TRBV6-6 and TRBJ2-2; D gene unclear. The CDR3 extends over 16 amino acids. V was clipped by 6 bases and J by 1 base, with 15 bases between them. The germline gives CDR1 MNHNY, CDR2 SVGAGI (reference sequence). The CDR3 loop is CASSLRKGLNTGELFF. CDR3 bases: TGTGCCAGCAGCCTCCGGAAGGGCTTGAACACCGGGGAGCTGTTTTTT.

This clonotype occurred many times. The V gene is TRBV5-1, the J gene TRBJ2-7; the match to TRBD2 covers 13 bases. With 2 bases clipped from V and 5 bases from J, the junction kept 1 base outside the gene matches. CDR3 length: 14 amino acids. Germline V gene sequence: CDR1 SGHRS, CDR2 YFSETQ. CDR3 sequence reads: CASSFGLAGDEQYF. The CDR3 nucleotides are TGCGCCAGCAGCTTTGGACTAGCGGGGGACGAGCAGTACTTC. Based on the CDR3 plus reference TRBV5-1 and TRBJ2-7, the full variable domain is KAGVTQTPRYLIKTRGQQVTLSCSPISGHRSVSWYQQTPGQGLQFLFEYFSETQRNKGNFPGRFSGRQFSNSRSEMNVSTLELGDSALYLCASSFGLAGDEQYFGPGTRLTVT.

This chain uses TRBV5-4 with TRBJ2-3, with D unclear. This CDR3 has 11 amino acids. The germline CDR1 and CDR2 sequences are SGHNT and YYREEE (reference sequence). The V gene lost 4 bases and the J gene lost 9 bases, with 9 bases spanning the gap. Here the CDR3 reads CASSEQLTQYF. The DNA for the CDR3 is TGTGCCAGCAGCGAGCAACTCACGCAGTATTTT.

There are a few counts of this clonotype. V usage is TRBV6-2 or TRBV6-3 and J usage is TRBJ1-5; D call uncertain. Looked up from germline, CDR1 is MNHEY and CDR2 is SVGEGT. V was cut by 6 bases and J by 1 base, with 10 bases left in between. The CDR3 consists of 14 residues. The CDR3 spells CASRNSPSNQPQHF. CDR3 DNA sequence: TGTGCCAGCAGGAACAGTCCCAGCAATCAGCCCCAGCATTTT.

This clonotype has only one observation. The V gene is TRBV14, the J gene TRBJ1-2; D perhaps matches TRBD1 (5 bases). Trimming took 1 base from V and 8 from J, leaving 14 bases between them. Germline V gene lookup returns CDR1 SGHDN and CDR2 FVKESK. The CDR3 sequence is 14 residues long. CDR3 coding DNA: TGTGCCAGCAGCCAAGCCGGGGCCGGGCGGGGCTACACCTTC. This codes for CASSQAGAGRGYTF. The whole variable domain, remainder taken from reference TRBV14 and TRBJ1-2, is EAGVTQFPSHSVIEKGQTVTLRCDPISGHDNLYWYRRVMGKEIKFLLHFVKESKQDESGMPNNRFLAERTGGTYSTLKVQPAELEDSGVYFCASSQAGAGRGYTFGSGTRLTVV.